Listed here are 26 T cell receptor beta chains from one sample, sequenced in a study of T cells in Graves' hyperthyroidism and ophthalmopathy (dated by TCRdb to about 2019). Receptors were amplified or captured by multiplex PCR. These reads were obtained on an Illumina HiSeq 2000. The TCR beta CDR3 regions were amplified from RNA transcripts. A first-round RT-PCR of the TCR CDR3 used the HTBI primer set with the Qiagen OneStep RT-PCR kit. In-frame beta chains were kept once TCRdb had trimmed the public reads at Q25 with fastp and called clones with MiXCR. Entries are consolidated by CDR3 protein sequence, retaining the most common genes and DNA. The sample table shows 250,000 to 300,000 distinct CDR3 sequences, and about an eighth are seen once. The ten largest clones take up approximately 8.6% of the sample. Source material: blood. All receptors come from a woman between 25 and 40 years old with Graves' hyperthyroidism that later progressed to Graves' ophthalmopathy.

This clonotype was recorded at least ten times. This chain joins TRBV20-1 and TRBJ2-5; D tentatively fits TRBD1 or TRBD2 (5 bases each). The CDR3 runs to 13 residues. The ends were cut back, 1 base at V and 6 bases at J, with 12 bases in the middle. In germline, CDR1 is DFQATT, CDR2 SNEGSKA (reference sequence). This CDR3 reads CSARAPEGQTQYF. The CDR3 DNA reads as TGCAGTGCTAGAGCACCTGAGGGGCAGACCCAGTACTTC.

The V and J genes are TRBV28 and TRBJ1-1; TRBD1 agrees at 7 bases. Germline CDR1 MDHEN, CDR2 SYDVKM. Losses at the gene ends were 6 bases for V and 1 base for J; bases not matched to a gene: 11. The CDR3 has 16 amino acids. The CDR3 nucleotides are TGTGCCAGCAGGGATACAGGGGAGATTACGAACACTGAAGCTTTCTTT. Translating gives CASRDTGEITNTEAFF.

This clonotype has a count of ten or more. The J gene is TRBJ2-1, the V gene TRBV14, with D maybe TRBD2 (5 bases). The CDR3 contains 14 residues. Trimming stripped 4 bases from V and 6 bases from J, with 13 bases between. Germline CDR1 and CDR2: SGHDN and FVKESK. CDR3 in DNA: TGTGCCAGCAGCCCAATTTCCCGGGGCAATGAGCAGTTCTTC. Its translation: CASSPISRGNEQFF.

This clonotype was detected a few times. The V call is TRBV6-1, the J call TRBJ2-1, with D perhaps matching TRBD1 or TRBD2 (5 bases each). The CDR3 has 18 residues. The V gene lost 5 bases and the J gene lost 0 bases, with 20 bases spanning the gap. CDR1 is MNHNS and CDR2 is SASEGT in the germline V gene. CDR3 nucleotides: TGTGCCAGCAGTTCCCTATCCTTGTGGGGGAGCTCCTACAATGAGCAGTTCTTC. Translation: CASSSLSLWGSSYNEQFF.

A few counts support this clonotype. J is TRBJ1-5 and V is TRBV25-1; D ambiguous. The CDR3 has 15 residues. Germline CDR1 is MGHDK and CDR2 is SYGVNS. V was pared by 1 base and J by 0 bases, with 7 bases between. The CDR3 DNA follows: TGTGCCAGCAGTGAATTAGGGAGTAGCAATCAGCCCCAGCATTTT. Protein: CASSELGSSNQPQHF.

This clonotype was seen at least ten times. The genes are TRBV6-2 or TRBV6-3 and TRBJ1-1; no definite D call. V dropped 2 bases and J dropped 2 bases, with 12 bases sitting between them. Germline values: CDR1 MNHEY, CDR2 SVGEGT. The CDR3 loop spans 15 amino acids. CDR3 bases: TGTGCCAGCAGTTACAGGGTTCATGCTAACACTGAAGCTTTCTTT. Protein: CASSYRVHANTEAFF.

This clonotype has more than one count but fewer than ten. In nucleotides, the CDR3 is TGTGCCAGCAGTTACTCGAAGATTCGGACCGGGGAGCTGTTTTTT. Encoded protein: CASSYSKIRTGELFF. V and J are TRBV6-6 and TRBJ2-2; the D is unclear. The CDR3 contains 15 residues. V lost 0 bases and J lost 5, with 10 bases in between. The germline V gene encodes CDR1 MNHNY and CDR2 SVGAGI (reference sequence).

This clonotype was recorded a few times. This chain connects TRBV9 to TRBJ2-1, with 9 bases that match TRBD1. V dropped 6 bases and J dropped 3; count of bases not matched to a gene: 7. Per the germline V gene, CDR1 is SGDLS and CDR2 is YYNGEE. The CDR3 spans 15 residues. CDR3 residues: CASNPGTGYYNEQFF. DNA for the CDR3: TGTGCCAGCAACCCCGGGACAGGGTACTACAATGAGCAGTTCTTC.

For this clonotype: This may be a read error, as it is one base from a much larger clone. DNA of the CDR3: TGCGCCAGCAGCTTGGGAGAGCGTCGACCCCAGCATTTT. The encoded protein is CASSLGERRPQHF. V is TRBV5-1 and J is TRBJ1-5; D remains unclear. V dropped 0 bases and J dropped 10 bases, with 11 bases sitting between them. CDR3 size: 13 residues. Germline V gives CDR1 SGHRS, CDR2 YFSETQ.

This clonotype was detected ten times or more. The rearrangement links TRBV20-1 to TRBJ2-7; D unresolved. The V end was cut by 2 bases, the J end by 0 bases, with 17 bases between. This CDR3 spans 16 amino acids. From germline, CDR1 is DFQATT and CDR2 SNEGSKA (reference sequence). This chain's CDR3 is CSARKYRVESSYEQYF. The DNA of the CDR3 is TGCAGTGCTAGAAAATACCGGGTCGAAAGCTCCTACGAGCAGTACTTC.

In this sample, this clonotype turned up many times. V usage is TRBV2 and J usage is TRBJ1-3, with D possibly matching TRBD1 (5 bases). The length of the CDR3 is 14 residues. Germline CDR1 reads SNHLY; CDR2 reads FYNNEI. Between the trimmed V and J ends, which lost 6 bases and 4 bases, there was a span of 13 bases. The CDR3 is CASRARVAGNTIYF. In nucleotides, the CDR3 is TGTGCCAGCAGGGCCAGGGTGGCAGGAAACACCATATATTTT. Variable domain in full (rest from reference TRBV2 and TRBJ1-3): EPEVTQTPSHQVTQMGQEVILRCVPISNHLYFYWYRQILGQKVEFLVSFYNNEISEKSEIFDDQFSVERPDGSNFTLKIRSTKLEDSAMYFCASRARVAGNTIYFGEGSWLTVV.

This clonotype was picked up many times. This sequence joins TRBV7-3 and TRBJ2-2; D is unclear. Germline CDR1 is SGHTA and CDR2 is FQGTGA. Trimming took off 3 bases at V and 6 bases at J, with 8 bases between the two ends. The CDR3 is 13 amino acids. CDR3 in amino acids: CASSLTIPGELFF. As DNA, the CDR3 is TGTGCCAGCAGCTTGACGATCCCCGGGGAGCTGTTTTTT. Complete variable domain (other parts from reference TRBV7-3 and TRBJ2-2): GAGVSQTPSNKVTEKGKYVELRCDPISGHTALYWYRQSLGQGPEFLIYFQGTGAADDSGLPNDRFFAVRPEGSVSTLKIQRTERGDSAVYLCASSLTIPGELFFGEGSRLTVL.

On this clonotype: A much larger clone lies one base from this, so it may be a read error. V gene TRBV28 combines with J gene TRBJ1-6; possible D gene TRBD1, 5 bases. Trimming shortened V by 8 bases and J by 9 bases, and 23 bases separated the two germline ends. The CDR3 runs 16 residues. The germline CDR1 and CDR2 sequences are MDHEN and SYDVKM. The CDR3 nucleotides are TGTGCCAGCGGAAGGGGACGAACATGGGAAGGTTCACCCCTCCACTTT. It is translated as CASGRGRTWEGSPLHF.

In its sample, this clonotype was seen many times. The chain couples TRBV5-1 to TRBJ2-7, with D possibly being TRBD1 (6 bases). V lost 5 bases to trimming and J lost 0 bases, with 12 bases between them. The CDR3 covers 14 residues. Germline V gives CDR1 SGHRS, CDR2 YFSETQ. CDR3 DNA: TGCGCCAGCAGGGGGACACTTAGCTCCTACGAGCAGTACTTC. Amino acids: CASRGTLSSYEQYF.

In this sample, this clonotype turned up many times. The chain uses TRBV5-6 and TRBJ2-7; 7 bases are a match to TRBD1. V lost 5 bases to trimming and J lost 5 bases; unmatched junction nucleotides: 7. The CDR3 covers 13 residues. Germline CDR1 is SGHDT and CDR2 is YYEEEE. The CDR3 bases are TGTGCCAGCAGTTTCGGGACAGAACACGAGCAGTACTTC. Amino acid sequence: CASSFGTEHEQYF. Full variable domain (outside the CDR3, taken from reference TRBV5-6 and TRBJ2-7): DAGVTQSPTHLIKTRGQQVTLRCSPKSGHDTVSWYQQALGQGPQFIFQYYEEEERQRGNFPDRFSGHQFPNYSSELNVNALLLGDSALYLCASSFGTEHEQYFGPGTRLTVT.

This clonotype occurred many times. The J gene is TRBJ2-6, the V gene TRBV6-1; 8 bases agree with TRBD1. The ends lost 5 bases at V and 2 bases at J; junction bases unmatched: 5. The length of the CDR3 is 16 residues. The germline V gene has CDR1 MNHNS and CDR2 SASEGT. The CDR3 coding sequence is TGTGCCAGCAGTTATGCGACAGGGGCTGGGGCCAACGTCCTGACTTTC. It is translated as CASSYATGAGANVLTF.

Only a few counts were recorded for this clonotype. The final CDR3 position lacks the conserved phenylalanine or tryptophan, pointing to a likely read error. The genes are TRBV18 and TRBJ2-7; D is ambiguous. The V end was cut by 6 bases, the J end by 0 bases, with 12 bases between. CDR3 size: 14 residues. The germline gives CDR1 KGHSH, CDR2 LQKENI. In DNA form, the CDR3 reads TGTGCCAGCTCGCCCGAAGGGATCTCCTACGAGCAGTACCTC. This codes for CASSPEGISYEQYL.

V and J are TRBV10-2 and TRBJ2-7; no clear D gene. In germline, CDR1 is WSHSY, CDR2 SAAADI. This CDR3 has 11 amino acids. The V and J ends lost 4 bases and 7 bases respectively, with 8 bases between them. For the CDR3, the DNA is TGCGCCAGCAGTGGCGCTTGGGAGCAGTACTTC. Translating it yields CASSGAWEQYF.

This clonotype was seen many times. The gene calls are TRBV7-9 and TRBJ2-2; D is perhaps TRBD1 or TRBD2 (5 bases each). Germline lookup yields CDR1 SEHNR and CDR2 FQNEAQ (reference sequence). With 1 base removed from V and 3 bases from J, the gap between germline ends came to 21 bases. There are 19 residues in the CDR3. The chain's CDR3 is CASSLGGPFESVDTGELFF. The DNA of the CDR3 is TGTGCCAGCAGCTTAGGGGGACCCTTTGAGTCGGTGGACACCGGGGAGCTGTTTTTT.

This clonotype was counted a few times. This chain links TRBV5-1 with TRBJ1-1; no clear D. From germline, CDR1 is SGHRS and CDR2 YFSETQ. The V and J ends lost 0 bases and 6 bases respectively, with 12 bases between them. This CDR3 is 14 amino acids long. CDR3 sequence (DNA): TGCGCCAGCAGCTTGGGATTGAGCAACGCTGAAGCTTTCTTT. Amino acid sequence: CASSLGLSNAEAFF.

The CDR3 nucleotides read TGTGCCAGTAGCAGGACTAGTGATACGCAGTATTTT. Translated, it gives CASSRTSDTQYF. V is TRBV19 and J is TRBJ2-3; 7 positions agree with TRBD2. The CDR3 is 12 residues long. V was pared by 6 bases and J by 6 bases, with 3 bases of the junction left unmatched. Germline assignment: CDR1 LNHDA and CDR2 SQIVND (reference sequence).

This clonotype was found many times. This chain connects TRBV29-1 to TRBJ2-5, with no clear D. V was trimmed by 5 bases and J by 5 bases, leaving 15 bases between them. Germline CDR1 is SQVTM and CDR2 is ANQGSEA. The CDR3 spans 13 residues. CDR3 DNA sequence: TGCAGCGTTCCGACCTCCGATGAGGAGACCCAGTACTTC. Amino acid sequence: CSVPTSDEETQYF.

This clonotype occurred a few times. The V and J genes are TRBV5-4 and TRBJ2-7; 12 nucleotides align to TRBD1. The CDR3 has 15 residues. J was trimmed by 6 bases and V by 4 bases; bases with no gene match: 8. CDR1 is SGHNT and CDR2 is YYREEE in the germline V gene (reference sequence). In DNA form, the CDR3 reads TGTGCCAGCAGCCAAAGGGACAGGGGGCCCGGCGAGCAGTACTTC. Its protein is CASSQRDRGPGEQYF.

This clonotype was detected many times. The rearrangement joins TRBV28 to TRBJ2-5; TRBD1 aligns across 10 bases. CDR3 length equals 15 residues. Germline values: CDR1 MDHEN, CDR2 SYDVKM. The ends lost 3 bases at V and 5 bases at J; junction bases unmatched: 6. CDR3 residues: CASSFFDRGRETQYF. The CDR3, as DNA: TGTGCCAGCAGTTTCTTCGACAGGGGGCGGGAGACCCAGTACTTC. Variable domain in full (rest from reference TRBV28 and TRBJ2-5): DVKVTQSSRYLVKRTGEKVFLECVQDMDHENMFWYRQDPGLGLRLIYFSYDVKMKEKGDIPEGYSVSREKKERFSLILESASTNQTSMYLCASSFFDRGRETQYFGPGTRLLVL.

This clonotype appeared many times. V and J are TRBV2 and TRBJ2-1; D not certain. There are 13 residues in the CDR3. The V and J ends lost 4 bases and 9 bases respectively, with 13 bases between them. Germline lookup yields CDR1 SNHLY and CDR2 FYNNEI. DNA for the CDR3: TGTGCCAGCAGTGGCGGATCGGTATCTGAGCAGTTCTTC. Its translation is CASSGGSVSEQFF.

This clonotype has more than one count but fewer than ten. Given a much more abundant clone one base away, this may be a read error. The V and J genes are TRBV7-2 and TRBJ1-1, with D possibly matching TRBD1 (5 bases). The V gene's germline CDR1 is SGHTA and CDR2 FQGNSA. This CDR3 has 14 amino acids. V lost 1 base and J lost 4, with 10 bases in between. The CDR3 DNA is TGTACCAGCAGCTTAGTGCAGGGTGTCACTGAAGCTTTCTTT. Amino acids: CTSSLVQGVTEAFF. The whole variable domain, remainder taken from reference TRBV7-2 and TRBJ1-1, is GAGVSQSPSNKVTEKGKDVELRCDPISGHTALYWYRQSLGQGLEFLIYFQGNSAPDKSGLPSDRFSAERTGGSVSTLTIQRTQQEDSAVYLCTSSLVQGVTEAFFGQGTRLTVV.